The following is a T cell receptor beta chain sequence with its context. The CDR3 covers 14 residues. Germline V lookup: CDR1 SGHRS, CDR2 YFSETQ. The germline V and J ends were trimmed by 5 bases and 1 base, with 12 bases remaining between them. The data derive from a study of blood T cell repertoires in COVID-19. In the study overall: The study drew acute and convalescent COVID-19 samples from the United States, Italy and Spain. The cDNA or gDNA used as material had been derived from T cells, B-cell-depleted T cells, or PBMCs.

Authors' analysis steps: Estimation of nucleated cell counts relied on the amplification of reference gene primers. Measured with immunoSEQ multiplex PCR; TCRdb has only the in-frame clones, and not every one. V, J and clone size derive from that table, while D and trimming were established from the DNA sequence. The sample lists some 200,000 clones, 70% to 90% occurring once. The V and J genes are TRBV5-1 and TRBJ2-5; D might be TRBD1 (5 bases). This receptor was identified in a man over 45 with acute or convalescent COVID-19. The material sequenced was peripheral blood. CDR3 sequence: CASRSNTGQETQYF. The CDR3 nucleotides read TGCGCCAGCAGATCGAACACAGGCCAAGAGACCCAGTACTTC.